What follows are 14 T cell receptor beta chains derived from one specimen sequenced in a study of regulatory T cells in long-lasting Graves disease. Indicated time point: newly diagnosed GD, antithyroid drugs for less than 3 months. There was RNA extracted from PBMCs, and the TCR library was made from it. Libraries of TCR beta came from iRepertoire HTBI primers plus Arm-PCR of CDR3 regions. Each CDR3 protein is one row after TCRdb ran MiXCR on the multiplex PCR reads. The data hold about 470,000 distinct CDR3 sequences, with more than 12% observed a single time. A further study also used this sample, focusing on T cells in Graves' hyperthyroidism and ophthalmopathy.

The source material was peripheral blood mononuclear cells (PBMCs), sampled at new diagnosis, from a patient treated with antithyroid drugs. The receptors derive from a woman in her thirties with Graves disease.

This clonotype was detected only a few times. The chain joins TRBV6-2 or TRBV6-3 to TRBJ2-3, with TRBD1 matching 8 bases. J lost 0 bases, V lost 6 bases, and 8 bases had no gene match. The CDR3 spans 16 residues. The germline V gene encodes CDR1 MNHEY and CDR2 SVGEGT. CDR3 in amino acids: CASRRDRRRSTDTQYF. DNA of the CDR3: TGTGCCAGCAGAAGGGACAGGCGCCGAAGCACAGATACGCAGTATTTT.

This sequence joins TRBV6-5 and TRBJ2-2; D gene unclear. Germline V CDR1 and CDR2: MNHEY, SVGAGI. CDR3 length: 12 residues. Trimming shortened V by 2 bases and J by 8 bases, and 6 bases separated the two germline ends. The CDR3 loop is CASSYDWGELFF. CDR3 DNA sequence: TGTGCCAGCAGTTACGATTGGGGGGAGCTGTTTTTT.

This clonotype has a handful of counts. The chain carries TRBV29-1 and TRBJ1-2; the D is unclear. There are 12 residues in the CDR3. Per the germline V gene, CDR1 is SQVTM and CDR2 is ANQGSEA. V was clipped by 4 bases and J by 2 bases, with 8 bases between them. CDR3: CSVVEANYGYTF. In DNA, the CDR3 is TGCAGCGTTGTGGAGGCAAACTATGGCTACACCTTC.

Notes on this clonotype: A read error may produce the germline difference seen at one junction end. The chain has TRBV7-7 and TRBJ2-2, with unresolved D. This CDR3 spans 16 amino acids. CDR1 and CDR2 (germline): SSHAT, FNYEAQ (reference sequence). The CDR3 DNA reads TGTGCTAGCAGCTCCGAAGGGCTTTCGAACACCGGGGAGCTGTTTTTT. Amino acids: CASSSEGLSNTGELFF.

V is TRBV7-7 and J is TRBJ2-7; D may correspond to TRBD1 or TRBD2 (5 bases each). The CDR3 has 16 residues. V was shortened by 5 bases and J by 4 bases, with 21 bases between the two germline ends. Germline CDR1 reads SSHAT; CDR2 reads FNYEAQ (reference sequence). The CDR3 reads CASSPHSTTGGYEQYF. The CDR3 DNA reads TGTGCCAGCAGCCCCCATTCGACCACTGGGGGTTACGAGCAGTACTTC.

This clonotype has at least ten counts. V gene TRBV7-3 combines with J gene TRBJ1-5; unclear D gene. This CDR3 has 13 amino acids. Looked up from germline, CDR1 is SGHTA and CDR2 is FQGTGA. V was pared by 5 bases and J by 4 bases, with 9 bases between. In DNA, the CDR3 is TGTGCCAGCAGCCCGTCAGCGAATCAGCCCCAGCATTTT. As protein: CASSPSANQPQHF.

Concerning this clonotype: This likely reflects a read error, since a far larger clone is one base away. The V call is TRBV9, the J call TRBJ1-6, with TRBD1 identical over 9 bases. The CDR3 extends over 15 amino acids. Germline-derived CDR1 and CDR2 are SGDLS and YYNGEE. The trim removed 4 bases at V and 6 bases at J, leaving 5 bases unmatched. The CDR3 DNA is TGTGCCAGCAGCCTTTCGGGACAGGGTAATTCACCCCTCCACTTT. This sequence encodes CASSLSGQGNSPLHF.

The table lists this clonotype with many counts. The chain uses TRBV18 and TRBJ2-7; tentative D call: TRBD1 (8 bases). The CDR3 is 13 amino acids. Germline assignment: CDR1 KGHSH and CDR2 LQKENI. Deletions cut 2 bases from V and 6 bases from J, with 11 bases between. The CDR3 spells CASSPNRGGEQYF. CDR3 nucleotide sequence: TGTGCCAGCTCACCAAACAGGGGGGGCGAGCAGTACTTC. The complete variable domain, with remaining parts taken from reference TRBV18 and TRBJ2-7, reads NAGVMQNPRHLVRRRGQEARLRCSPMKGHSHVYWYRQLPEEGLKFMVYLQKENIIDESGMPKERFSAEFPKEGPSILRIQQVVRGDSAAYFCASSPNRGGEQYFGPGTRLTVT.

This clonotype was detected ten times or more. The chain links TRBV12-3 or TRBV12-4 to TRBJ2-3; D is unresolved. Trimming took 5 bases from V and 6 from J, leaving 12 bases between them. There are 13 residues in the CDR3. The CDR3 region has the DNA TGTGCCAGCAGTCTCCCCCCCCCCGATACGCAGTATTTT. It specifies CASSLPPPDTQYF.

This clonotype turned up a few times. A much larger clone lies one base from this, so it may be a read error. CDR3 in DNA: TGTGCCAGCAGCTCGGGAGTCTATGGCTACATCTTC. Protein: CASSSGVYGYIF. The rearrangement uses TRBV3-1 and TRBJ1-2; D unresolved. Per the germline V gene, CDR1 is LGHDT and CDR2 is YNNKEL (reference sequence). This CDR3 has 12 amino acids. Supplemented by reference TRBV3-1 and TRBJ1-2, the full variable domain reads DTAVSQTPKYLVTQMGNDKSIKCEQNLGHDTMYWYKQDSKKFLKIMFSYNNKELIINETVPNRFSPKSPDKAHLNLHINSLELGDSAVYFCASSSGVYGYIFGSGTRLTVV.

This clonotype was counted at least ten times. This rearrangement joins TRBV2 to TRBJ1-6, with 7 positions matching TRBD1. The V and J ends lost 6 bases and 7 bases, in that order; junction bases with no gene match: 6. The CDR3 has 14 amino acids. Germline V lookup: CDR1 SNHLY, CDR2 FYNNEI. CDR3 sequence reads: CASRGKQGNSPLHF. Here the CDR3 DNA reads TGTGCCAGCAGGGGCAAACAGGGGAATTCACCCCTCCACTTT.

This clonotype was counted at least ten times. The J gene is TRBJ2-1, the V gene TRBV7-2; D remains ambiguous. Trimming took off 0 bases at V and 0 bases at J, with 9 bases between the two ends. CDR3 length: 16 residues. Germline V gene data show CDR1 as SGHTA and CDR2 as FQGNSA. This chain's CDR3 is CASSLAGSTSYNEQFF. CDR3 nucleotides: TGTGCCAGCAGCTTAGCGGGCTCTACCTCCTACAATGAGCAGTTCTTC.

This clonotype was seen many times. V and J are TRBV12-3 or TRBV12-4 and TRBJ2-3, with D maybe TRBD1 (5 bases). The CDR3 extends over 16 amino acids. V lost 6 bases and J 2 bases, leaving 18 bases between the germline ends. The CDR3 DNA reads as TGTGCCAGCAGCACGCAAGTAAGGACAACCACAGATACGCAGTATTTT. As protein: CASSTQVRTTTDTQYF.

This clonotype occurred many times. V usage is TRBV6-1 and J usage is TRBJ1-1; no reliable D call. Germline V gene lookup returns CDR1 MNHNS and CDR2 SASEGT. V was clipped by 6 bases and J by 1 base, with 15 bases between them. The CDR3 is made up of 15 amino acids. CDR3 nucleotide sequence: TGTGCCAGCAGAAAAAGGACCCCGGCGAACACTGAAGCTTTCTTT. Translation gives CASRKRTPANTEAFF.